This is a list of T cell receptor beta chains from one sample in a study of technical replicates of blood from a few donors. Clones were read by immunoSEQ multiplex PCR, and TCRdb kept only the in-frame ones, dropping some. Here the sample spans about 49,000 clones, around nine tenths being singletons. What was sequenced was PBMCs. These receptors all stem from a human donor in good health. Some clones in this sample may be carry-over from other donors' samples. Both conserved end residues are part of each CDR3. The D gene is left open where the match is weak. For some rows the clone size is stated as once, few or many, or as a class when expanded; others skip it.

DNA: TGTGCCAGCAGGGACAGACAGGGTTTGAATGGCTACACCTTC; CDR3: CASRDRQGLNGYTF; J: TRBJ1-2; V: TRBV6-1; D: TRBD1; size: .
DNA: TGTGCCAGCAGGGATAGAGCGGGAGGGACCTACAATGAGCAGTTCTTC; CDR3: CASRDRAGGTYNEQFF; J: TRBJ2-1; V: TRBV6-6; D: TRBD2; size: few
DNA: TGTGCCAGCAGTCCTAGCGGGGGGGGCTTCTACGAGCAGTACTTC; CDR3: CASSPSGGGFYEQYF; J: TRBJ2-7; V: TRBV2; D: TRBD2; size: .
DNA: TGCGCCAGCAGCGGGGGACAGGGGGCTGAAGCTTTCTTT; CDR3: CASSGGQGAEAFF; J: TRBJ1-1; V: TRBV5-1; D: TRBD1; size: .
DNA: TGCGCCAGCAGCCCTGAGGGACAGGGTAGCACAGATACGCAGTATTTT; CDR3: CASSPEGQGSTDTQYF; J: TRBJ2-3; V: TRBV5-1; D: TRBD1; size: .
DNA: TGTGCCAGCTCACCACTAGCGGGGGGCTACCAAGAGACCCAGTACTTC; CDR3: CASSPLAGGYQETQYF; J: TRBJ2-5; V: TRBV18; D: TRBD2; size: .
DNA: TGTGCCACCAGCTTCAGGGGTAAGCACTACGAGCAGTACTTC; CDR3: CATSFRGKHYEQYF; J: TRBJ2-7; V: TRBV15; D: .; size: .
DNA: TGTGCCAGCAGAGATCAATCGGTTGCTGGAAACACCATATATTTT; CDR3: CASRDQSVAGNTIYF; J: TRBJ1-3; V: TRBV2; D: .; size: .
DNA: TGTGCCAGCAGCCCCGGCGGACAGGGGGCCCACTATGGCTACACCTTC; CDR3: CASSPGGQGAHYGYTF; J: TRBJ1-2; V: TRBV5-4; D: TRBD1; size: .
DNA: TGCGCCAGCAGCTTGGTTCCCGGAGAAATCCCTAACTATGGCTACACCTTC; CDR3: CASSLVPGEIPNYGYTF; J: TRBJ1-2; V: TRBV5-1; D: .; size: .
DNA: TGTGCCAGCAGCGCCCCGCGCGGAGACGGCTACACCTTC; CDR3: CASSAPRGDGYTF; J: TRBJ1-2; V: TRBV9; D: .; size: .
DNA: TGTGCCAGTAGAATGGACAGGAACGTCGGTGGTGGCTACACCTTC; CDR3: CASRMDRNVGGGYTF; J: TRBJ1-2; V: TRBV19; D: TRBD1; size: .
DNA: TGTGCCAGCAGCAGACCGGCAGGGGACGTGAACACTGAAGCTTTCTTT; CDR3: CASSRPAGDVNTEAFF; J: TRBJ1-1; V: TRBV5-4; D: .; size: .
DNA: TGTGCCAGCAGCGCGGCAGACTGGCGAACTTTCTTT; CDR3: CASSAADWRTFF; J: TRBJ1-1; V: TRBV11-2; D: .; size: .
DNA: TGTGCCAGCAGGAAGACAGGGGGTAACACCGGGGAGCTGTTTTTT; CDR3: CASRKTGGNTGELFF; J: TRBJ2-2; V: TRBV6-6; D: TRBD1; size: .
DNA: TGCGCCAGCAGCCAAGCGAAGTCTAGCTCCTACAATGAGCAGTTCTTC; CDR3: CASSQAKSSSYNEQFF; J: TRBJ2-1; V: TRBV4-1; D: .; size: once
DNA: TGCAGCGTTGGGAGGTCCGAGACCCAGTACTTC; CDR3: CSVGRSETQYF; J: TRBJ2-5; V: TRBV29-1; D: .; size: .
DNA: TGTGCCAGTAGTCCCAGGACAGTCGGTGGGGAGACCCAGTACTTC; CDR3: CASSPRTVGGETQYF; J: TRBJ2-5; V: TRBV19; D: .; size: .
DNA: TGTGCCAGCAGCCGCTCGACTGGTCTTCATGAGCAGTTCTTC; CDR3: CASSRSTGLHEQFF; J: TRBJ2-1; V: TRBV7-8; D: .; size: .
DNA: TGTGCCAGCATCCAACCCATTCCGGGACAGGGGTTCGCCGGCCACGAGCAGTACTTC; CDR3: CASIQPIPGQGFAGHEQYF; J: TRBJ2-7; V: TRBV11-3; D: TRBD1; size: .
DNA: TGTGCCAGCAGCACCCTGGCGCAGGGGGTAAATGGCTACACCTTC; CDR3: CASSTLAQGVNGYTF; J: TRBJ1-2; V: TRBV7-2; D: TRBD1; size: .
DNA: TGTGCTAGTGGTCGCCCGGGACAGGGGGCGAATGAGCAGTTCTTC; CDR3: CASGRPGQGANEQFF; J: TRBJ2-1; V: TRBV12-5; D: TRBD1; size: .
DNA: TGTGCCAGCAGCAAGACCGCAGGGACTTCACAAGAGACCCAGTACTTC; CDR3: CASSKTAGTSQETQYF; J: TRBJ2-5; V: TRBV4-2; D: .; size: .
DNA: TGTGCCAGCAGCCAAGACGGGAATGGCTACACCTTC; CDR3: CASSQDGNGYTF; J: TRBJ1-2; V: TRBV4-2; D: .; size: .
DNA: TGTGCCAGCAGCCCTAAAGGGGGGGCTTCCTACAATGAGCAGTTCTTC; CDR3: CASSPKGGASYNEQFF; J: TRBJ2-1; V: TRBV11-3; D: .; size: .